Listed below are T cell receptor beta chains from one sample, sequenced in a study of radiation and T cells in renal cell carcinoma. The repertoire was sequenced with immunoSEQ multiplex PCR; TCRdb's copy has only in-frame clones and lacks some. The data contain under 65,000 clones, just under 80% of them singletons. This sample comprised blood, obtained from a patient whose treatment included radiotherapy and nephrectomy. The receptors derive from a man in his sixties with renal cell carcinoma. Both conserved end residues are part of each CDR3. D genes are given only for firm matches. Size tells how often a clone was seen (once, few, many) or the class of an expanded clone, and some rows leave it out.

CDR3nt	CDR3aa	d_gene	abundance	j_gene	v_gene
TGTGCCTGGAGCGACCTAGCGGGAGTCCACAATGAGCAGTTCTTC	CAWSDLAGVHNEQFF	TRBD2	NA	TRBJ2-1	TRBV30
TGTGCCAGCAGCTTTTACAATGAGCAGTTCTTC	CASSFYNEQFF	NA	once	TRBJ2-1	TRBV7-2
TGTGCCAGCAGCACGCGGACTAGCGGGGGTTCCTACGAGCAGTACTTC	CASSTRTSGGSYEQYF	TRBD2	NA	TRBJ2-7	TRBV7-6
TGTGCCATCGCCGGGCAGATCAATCAGCCCCAGCATTTT	CAIAGQINQPQHF	NA	medium-sized	TRBJ1-5	TRBV10-3
TGTGCCAGCAGCTACGCCAGTGAAGCTTTCTTT	CASSYASEAFF	NA	NA	TRBJ1-1	TRBV14
TGTGCCAGCAGCTCTCTAGCGGGCATTTACAATGAGCAGTTCTTC	CASSSLAGIYNEQFF	TRBD2	NA	TRBJ2-1	TRBV9
TGTGCCAGCAGCCCATCGGGTCCGTCGGCGGAAAAACTGTTTTTT	CASSPSGPSAEKLFF	NA	NA	TRBJ1-4	TRBV7-2
TGTGCCAGCAGTCGGGCCGGCGATACGCAGTATTTT	CASSRAGDTQYF	NA	NA	TRBJ2-3	TRBV6-5
TGTGCCAGCAGTGAAGGACTAGCGGGCGCGGATTTGGACTTC	CASSEGLAGADLDF	TRBD2	NA	TRBJ2-5	TRBV2
TGTGCCAGCAGGCCGGGCGGGGGTGAAAAACTGTTTTTT	CASRPGGGEKLFF	NA	NA	TRBJ1-4	TRBV2
TGCGCCAGCAGCCAACAGACAGGAACCACAGATACGCAGTATTTT	CASSQQTGTTDTQYF	NA	few	TRBJ2-3	TRBV4-1
TGTGCCAGCAGCAGTAGGGGGTCCAGCAGGGATACGCAGTATTTT	CASSSRGSSRDTQYF	NA	NA	TRBJ2-3	TRBV11-3
TGTGCCAGTACCGGCTACACAGATACGCAGTATTTT	CASTGYTDTQYF	NA	NA	TRBJ2-3	TRBV19
TGTGCCAGCAGCCAAGTTATGGGTGCCGGGGAGCTGTTTTTT	CASSQVMGAGELFF	NA	NA	TRBJ2-2	TRBV14
TGTGCCAGCAGCTTAGCGGGGGGAAGCACAGATACGCAGTATTTT	CASSLAGGSTDTQYF	NA	NA	TRBJ2-3	TRBV7-2
TGCAGTGCTAACCACGGAACTGAGCAGTTCTTC	CSANHGTEQFF	NA	NA	TRBJ2-1	TRBV20-1
TGCAGCGTTGTCGGCAGTAACTATGGCTACACCTTC	CSVVGSNYGYTF	NA	NA	TRBJ1-2	TRBV29-1
TGTGCCAGCAGCTTAGCCCAGAACACTGAAGCTTTCTTT	CASSLAQNTEAFF	NA	few	TRBJ1-1	TRBV7-6
TGTGCCAGTAGTCGCAGGGGTGCTCAGACCCAGTACTTC	CASSRRGAQTQYF	NA	NA	TRBJ2-5	TRBV19
TGTGCCAGCAGTTCCCCTGGGCGGGGCCGGGGCACAGATACGCAGTATTTT	CASSSPGRGRGTDTQYF	NA	NA	TRBJ2-3	TRBV28
TGTGCCAGCAGCTTAGGTGGGGGGCTCCCGGACGATAATAATGAGCAGTTCTTC	CASSLGGGLPDDNNEQFF	NA	NA	TRBJ2-1	TRBV11-3
TGTGCCAGCAGCCTGGGCAGCAACACCGGGGAGCTGTTTTTT	CASSLGSNTGELFF	NA	NA	TRBJ2-2	TRBV6-5
TGTGCCAGCAGTTTTTCCGGGGACCAGCCCCAGCATTTT	CASSFSGDQPQHF	NA	NA	TRBJ1-5	TRBV28
TGTGCCTGGAGTGTACTCGTGAACACTGAAGCTTTCTTT	CAWSVLVNTEAFF	NA	NA	TRBJ1-1	TRBV30
TGTGCCAGCCATCCGGGACAGGGGGTGGTTCAGCCCCAGCATTTT	CASHPGQGVVQPQHF	NA	NA	TRBJ1-5	TRBV21-1
TGTGCCAGCAGTCCTACCGGGACAGGGATCAACGAGCAGTACTTC	CASSPTGTGINEQYF	TRBD1	once	TRBJ2-7	TRBV5-6
TGTGCCAGCAGCCAAGCTGCTGCCTTGAACACTGAAGCTTTCTTT	CASSQAAALNTEAFF	NA	few	TRBJ1-1	TRBV14
TGTGCCTGGAGTGCGGACAGGGGGCCTTATGGCTACACCTTC	CAWSADRGPYGYTF	TRBD1	NA	TRBJ1-2	TRBV30
TGTGCCAGCAGCCCGACAGTCTCACCCTCTGGAAACACCATATATTTT	CASSPTVSPSGNTIYF	NA	NA	TRBJ1-3	TRBV9
TGCAGCGTTGACAGGGTTACCACCGGGGAGCTGTTTTTT	CSVDRVTTGELFF	NA	NA	TRBJ2-2	TRBV29-1
TGTGCCAGCAGTTACGGACAGGGGTTCTATGGCTACACCTTC	CASSYGQGFYGYTF	TRBD1	NA	TRBJ1-2	TRBV6-5
TGTGCCAGTGGGTCGACAGGGAACACTGAAGCTTTCTTT	CASGSTGNTEAFF	NA	few	TRBJ1-1	TRBV19
TGCGCCAGCAGTGAGGGCCCCGATCGTGGTGGCAATCAGCCCCAGCATTTT	CASSEGPDRGGNQPQHF	NA	NA	TRBJ1-5	TRBV10-2
TGTGCCAGCAGTTTCGGAGCAATTTACAATGAGCAGTTCTTC	CASSFGAIYNEQFF	NA	NA	TRBJ2-1	TRBV27
TGCGCCAGCAGTCCCTTGAGCCAGCGGGAGATGTCGGATACGCAGTATTTT	CASSPLSQREMSDTQYF	TRBD2	NA	TRBJ2-3	TRBV4-1
TGTGCCAGCAGCTTAGGGATAGGGGGGGCCGCAGGGGAGACCCAGTACTTC	CASSLGIGGAAGETQYF	NA	NA	TRBJ2-5	TRBV7-6
TGCGCCAGCAGTGACGGTTCCGATGGCTACACCTTC	CASSDGSDGYTF	NA	NA	TRBJ1-2	TRBV10-1
TGTGCCAGCAGCCCCGGTTATTGGCAGTTCTTC	CASSPGYWQFF	NA	NA	TRBJ2-1	TRBV7-2
TGTGCCTGGAGTTATGGGCTAGCGGGAGTGGGCAATGAGCAGTTCTTC	CAWSYGLAGVGNEQFF	TRBD2	NA	TRBJ2-1	TRBV30
TGTGCCAGCAGCTTACAGCCGGACGGCAGGACCTACGAGCAGTACTTC	CASSLQPDGRTYEQYF	NA	NA	TRBJ2-7	TRBV11-2
TGTGCCAGCAGTCCCCCTTCCGGGAGTAGTCCTGGTGAGCAGTTCTTC	CASSPPSGSSPGEQFF	NA	NA	TRBJ2-1	TRBV27
TGTGCCAGACACAGGAGCTCCTACAATGAGCAGTTCTTC	CARHRSSYNEQFF	NA	medium-sized	TRBJ2-1	TRBV6-1
TGCGCCAGCAGCTTTACTTTAGCGGGGGGCCCCTTTGTAGCAGATACGCAGTATTTT	CASSFTLAGGPFVADTQYF	TRBD2	NA	TRBJ2-3	TRBV5-1
TGTGCCAGTAGTTACGCCACCGGGACTAGCGGCCGGATGACGCAGTATTTT	CASSYATGTSGRMTQYF	TRBD2	NA	TRBJ2-3	TRBV19
TGTGCCAGCTCACCACTGTACACAGTTAATGAAAAACTGTTTTTT	CASSPLYTVNEKLFF	NA	few	TRBJ1-4	TRBV18
TGTGCCAGCACGGCGAGGGAGACAGATACGCAGTATTTT	CASTARETDTQYF	NA	few	TRBJ2-3	TRBV2
TGTGCCAGCAGCTTGGGTAATGAGCAGTTCTTC	CASSLGNEQFF	NA	NA	TRBJ2-1	TRBV7-9
TGTGCCTGGGCGGACAAGGGACAGGGGGGGTACGAGCAGTACTTC	CAWADKGQGGYEQYF	TRBD1	NA	TRBJ2-7	TRBV30
TGTGCCAGCTCACCATCGGGGGGCCACGGAGCTTTCTTT	CASSPSGGHGAFF	NA	once	TRBJ1-1	TRBV18
TGTGCCAGCATCCCCGGCGGACTAGCGGGTATCCATGAGCAGTTCTTC	CASIPGGLAGIHEQFF	TRBD2	NA	TRBJ2-1	TRBV2
TGCAGCGTTGTAACAGGGAGGGGCGGTGAGCAGTTCTTC	CSVVTGRGGEQFF	NA	NA	TRBJ2-1	TRBV29-1
TGTGCCAGTAGGCTCGGGACTAGCGGGAGGGGGACCCAGTACTTC	CASRLGTSGRGTQYF	TRBD2	NA	TRBJ2-5	TRBV19
TGCGCCAGCAGCCAAGAATTCGGGGGCACCTACGAGCAGTACTTC	CASSQEFGGTYEQYF	NA	NA	TRBJ2-7	TRBV4-3
TGTGCCAGCAGCACACTTATAAAGCGGGGGACCACCTACAATGAGCAGTTCTTC	CASSTLIKRGTTYNEQFF	TRBD2	NA	TRBJ2-1	TRBV13
TGTGCCAGCAGCGAACGCAGCGGCGGGCGGAGTGAGCAGTACTTC	CASSERSGGRSEQYF	NA	NA	TRBJ2-7	TRBV7-2
TGTGCCAGCAGCACCGGGACCGATTACAATGAGCAGTTCTTC	CASSTGTDYNEQFF	NA	NA	TRBJ2-1	TRBV9
TGTGCCAGCAGCTTAGTCGGTTCCGGGACAGGCTTTCGCTACACCTTC	CASSLVGSGTGFRYTF	TRBD1	NA	TRBJ1-2	TRBV7-2